Included here is one T cell receptor (beta chain) sequence, with context. Its specificity is unknown. This sample was taken from a study of cytotoxic CD8 clonotypes in ibrutinib-treated CLL. Study-wide points: Clonality went up at ibrutinib response and then declined back toward baseline at progression. The clonality rise at ibrutinib response reflected private clonotype expansion. Baseline levels of clonality went above those of age-matched healthy donors and moved with circulating CD8+ T-cell counts.

Sequencing used immunoSEQ multiplex PCR; TCRdb keeps in-frame clones, though not all of them. The table lists over 40,000 clones, over 80% of them singletons. The V segment lost 8 bases and the J segment 4 bases; nucleotides outside the gene matches: 9. This CDR3 has 14 amino acids. Looked up from germline, CDR1 is MNHNS and CDR2 is SASEGT. Sequencing used PBMCs, obtained after 24 months of ibrutinib treatment. V is TRBV6-1 and J is TRBJ2-7; 9 bases fit TRBD1. The sequence was collected from a human donor with chronic lymphocytic leukemia. CDR3 sequence reads: CASRTPGQGYEQYF. Written as DNA, the CDR3 is TGTGCCAGCCGTACCCCGGGACAGGGATACGAGCAGTACTTC.